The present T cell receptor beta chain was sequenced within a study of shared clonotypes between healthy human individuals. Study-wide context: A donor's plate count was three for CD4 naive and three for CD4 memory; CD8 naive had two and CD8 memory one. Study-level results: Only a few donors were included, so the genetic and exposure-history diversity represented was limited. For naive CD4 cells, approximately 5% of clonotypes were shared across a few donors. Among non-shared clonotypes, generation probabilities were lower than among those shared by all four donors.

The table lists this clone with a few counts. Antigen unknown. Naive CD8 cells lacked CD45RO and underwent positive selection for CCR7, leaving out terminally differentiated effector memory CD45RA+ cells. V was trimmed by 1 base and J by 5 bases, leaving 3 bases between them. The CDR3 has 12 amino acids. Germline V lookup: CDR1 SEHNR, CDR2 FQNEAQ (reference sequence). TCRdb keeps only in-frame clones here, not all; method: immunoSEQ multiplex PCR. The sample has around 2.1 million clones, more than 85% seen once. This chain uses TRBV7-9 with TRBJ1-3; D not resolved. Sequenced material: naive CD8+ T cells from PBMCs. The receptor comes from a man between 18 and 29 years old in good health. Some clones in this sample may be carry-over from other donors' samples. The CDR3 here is CASSLGRNTIYF. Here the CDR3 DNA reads TGTGCCAGCAGCTTAGGTCGAAACACCATATATTTT. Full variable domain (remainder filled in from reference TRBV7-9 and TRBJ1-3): DTGVSQNPRHKITKRGQNVTFRCDPISEHNRLYWYRQTLGQGPEFLTYFQNEAQLEKSRLLSDRFSAERPKGSFSTLEIQRTEQGDSAMYLCASSLGRNTIYFGEGSWLTVV.